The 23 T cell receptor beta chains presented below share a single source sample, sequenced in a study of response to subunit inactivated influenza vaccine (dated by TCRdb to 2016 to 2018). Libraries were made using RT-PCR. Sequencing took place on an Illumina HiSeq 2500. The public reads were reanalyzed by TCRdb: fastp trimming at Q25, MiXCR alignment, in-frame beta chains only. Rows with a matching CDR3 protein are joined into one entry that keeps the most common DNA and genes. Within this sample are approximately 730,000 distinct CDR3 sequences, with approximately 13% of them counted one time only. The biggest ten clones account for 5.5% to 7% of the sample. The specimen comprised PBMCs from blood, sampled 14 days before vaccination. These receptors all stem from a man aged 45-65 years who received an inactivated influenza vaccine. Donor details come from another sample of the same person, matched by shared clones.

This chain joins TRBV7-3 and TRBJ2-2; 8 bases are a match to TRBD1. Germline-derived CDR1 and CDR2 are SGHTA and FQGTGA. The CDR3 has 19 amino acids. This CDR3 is CTIRAGTGNVARNTGELFF. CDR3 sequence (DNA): TGTACCATCAGGGCCGGGACAGGAAATGTTGCCAGAAACACCGGGGAGCTGTTTTTT.

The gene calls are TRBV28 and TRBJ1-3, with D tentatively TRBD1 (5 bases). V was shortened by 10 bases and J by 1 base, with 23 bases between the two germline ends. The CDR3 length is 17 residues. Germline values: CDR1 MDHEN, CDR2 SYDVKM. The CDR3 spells CATGNLRGLESGNTIYF. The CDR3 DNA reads TGTGCCACAGGGAATCTAAGGGGACTGGAATCTGGAAACACCATATATTTT. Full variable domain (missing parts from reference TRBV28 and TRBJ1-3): DVKVTQSSRYLVKRTGEKVFLECVQDMDHENMFWYRQDPGLGLRLIYFSYDVKMKEKGDIPEGYSVSREKKERFSLILESASTNQTSMYLCATGNLRGLESGNTIYFGEGSWLTVV.

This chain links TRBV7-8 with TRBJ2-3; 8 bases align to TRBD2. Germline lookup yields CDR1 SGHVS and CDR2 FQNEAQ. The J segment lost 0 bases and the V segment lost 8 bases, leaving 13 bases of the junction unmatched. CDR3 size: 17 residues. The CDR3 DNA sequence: TGTGCCAGCGGAAAAGGGACTAGGGTCCATAGCACAGATACGCAGTATTTT. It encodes CASGKGTRVHSTDTQYF.

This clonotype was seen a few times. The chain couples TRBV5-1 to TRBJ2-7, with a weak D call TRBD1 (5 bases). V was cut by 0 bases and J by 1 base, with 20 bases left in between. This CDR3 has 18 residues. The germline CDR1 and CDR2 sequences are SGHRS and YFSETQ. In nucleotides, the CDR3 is TGCGCCAGCAGCTTGGCCGTGTCGTTGGCGGACAAGTCCTACGAGCAGTACTTC. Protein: CASSLAVSLADKSYEQYF.

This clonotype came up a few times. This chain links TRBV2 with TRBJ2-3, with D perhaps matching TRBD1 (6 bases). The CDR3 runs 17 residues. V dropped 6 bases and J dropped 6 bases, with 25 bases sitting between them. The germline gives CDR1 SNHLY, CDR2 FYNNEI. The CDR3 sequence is CASSLTPQGAGLDTQYF. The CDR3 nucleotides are TGTGCCAGCAGCCTTACCCCACAGGGAGCAGGGTTGGATACGCAGTATTTT.

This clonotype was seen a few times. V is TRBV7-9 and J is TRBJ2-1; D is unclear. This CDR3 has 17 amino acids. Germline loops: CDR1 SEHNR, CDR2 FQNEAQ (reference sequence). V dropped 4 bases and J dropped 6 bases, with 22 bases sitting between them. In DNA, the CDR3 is TGTGCCAGCAGCTCCCCTGGAAACGCTGGGCCCCTCAATGAGCAGTTCTTC. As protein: CASSSPGNAGPLNEQFF. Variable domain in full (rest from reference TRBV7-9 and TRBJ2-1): DTGVSQNPRHKITKRGQNVTFRCDPISEHNRLYWYRQTLGQGPEFLTYFQNEAQLEKSRLLSDRFSAERPKGSFSTLEIQRTEQGDSAMYLCASSSPGNAGPLNEQFFGPGTRLTVL.

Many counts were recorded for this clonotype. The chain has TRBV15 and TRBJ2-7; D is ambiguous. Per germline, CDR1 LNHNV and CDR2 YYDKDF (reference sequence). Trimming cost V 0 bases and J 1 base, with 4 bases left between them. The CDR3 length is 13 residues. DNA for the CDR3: TGTGCCACCAGCAGAGATCCTTCCTACGAGCAGTACTTC. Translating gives CATSRDPSYEQYF.

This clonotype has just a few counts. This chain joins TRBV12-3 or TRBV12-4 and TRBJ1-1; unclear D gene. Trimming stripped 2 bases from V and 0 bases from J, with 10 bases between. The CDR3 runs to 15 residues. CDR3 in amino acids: CASSLTAVMNTEAFF. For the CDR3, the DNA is TGTGCCAGCAGTTTAACTGCGGTAATGAACACTGAAGCTTTCTTT.

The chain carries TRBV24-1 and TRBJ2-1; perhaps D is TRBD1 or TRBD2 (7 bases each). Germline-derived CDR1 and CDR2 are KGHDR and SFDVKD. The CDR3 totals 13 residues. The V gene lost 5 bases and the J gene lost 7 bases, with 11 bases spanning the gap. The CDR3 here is CATSGQGGNEQFF. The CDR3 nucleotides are TGTGCCACCAGTGGACAGGGAGGGAATGAGCAGTTCTTC.

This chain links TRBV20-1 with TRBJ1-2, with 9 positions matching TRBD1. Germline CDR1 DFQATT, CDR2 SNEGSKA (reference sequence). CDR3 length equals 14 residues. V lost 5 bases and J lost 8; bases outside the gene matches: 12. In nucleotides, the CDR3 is TGCAGTGCTGACCACCCACAGGGGGCAATGGGCTACACCTTC. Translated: CSADHPQGAMGYTF.

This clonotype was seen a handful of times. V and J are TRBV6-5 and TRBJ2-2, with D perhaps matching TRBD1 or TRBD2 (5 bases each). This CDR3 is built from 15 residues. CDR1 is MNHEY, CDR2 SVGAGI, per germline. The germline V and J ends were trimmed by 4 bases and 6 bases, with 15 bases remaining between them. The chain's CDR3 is CASSSGTVLAGELFF. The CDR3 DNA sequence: TGTGCCAGCAGTTCCGGGACGGTCCTGGCCGGGGAGCTGTTTTTT.

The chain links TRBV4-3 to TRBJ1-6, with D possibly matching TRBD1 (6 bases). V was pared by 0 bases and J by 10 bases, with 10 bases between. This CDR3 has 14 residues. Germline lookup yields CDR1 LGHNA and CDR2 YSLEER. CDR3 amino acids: CASSQDQGHSPLHF. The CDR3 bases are TGCGCCAGCAGCCAAGATCAGGGACACTCACCCCTCCACTTT.

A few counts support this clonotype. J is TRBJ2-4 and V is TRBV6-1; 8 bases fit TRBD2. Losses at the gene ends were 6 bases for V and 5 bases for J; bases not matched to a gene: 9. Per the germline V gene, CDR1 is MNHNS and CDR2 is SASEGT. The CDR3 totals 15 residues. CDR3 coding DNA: TGTGCCAGCAGGCCCCCGGGACTAGGTGAAAACATTCAGTACTTC. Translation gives CASRPPGLGENIQYF.

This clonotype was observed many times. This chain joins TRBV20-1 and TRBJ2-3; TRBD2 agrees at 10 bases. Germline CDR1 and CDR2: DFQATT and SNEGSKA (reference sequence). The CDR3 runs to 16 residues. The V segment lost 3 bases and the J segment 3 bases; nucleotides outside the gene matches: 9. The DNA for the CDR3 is TGCAGTGCTAGGACCCGGACTAGCGGAAGGACAGATACGCAGTATTTT. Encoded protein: CSARTRTSGRTDTQYF.

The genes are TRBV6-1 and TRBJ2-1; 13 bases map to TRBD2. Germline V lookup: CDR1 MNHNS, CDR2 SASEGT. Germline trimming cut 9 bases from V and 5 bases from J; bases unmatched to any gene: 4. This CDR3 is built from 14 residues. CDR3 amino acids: CASRTSGGHNEQFF. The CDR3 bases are TGTGCCAGTAGGACTAGCGGGGGTCACAATGAGCAGTTCTTC.

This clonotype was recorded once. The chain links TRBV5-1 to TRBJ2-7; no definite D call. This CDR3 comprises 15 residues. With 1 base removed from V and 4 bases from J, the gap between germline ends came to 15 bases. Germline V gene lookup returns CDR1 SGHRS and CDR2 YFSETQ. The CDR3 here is CASSLSSGGQYEQYF. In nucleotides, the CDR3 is TGCGCCAGCAGCTTGTCTTCGGGTGGGCAATACGAGCAGTACTTC.

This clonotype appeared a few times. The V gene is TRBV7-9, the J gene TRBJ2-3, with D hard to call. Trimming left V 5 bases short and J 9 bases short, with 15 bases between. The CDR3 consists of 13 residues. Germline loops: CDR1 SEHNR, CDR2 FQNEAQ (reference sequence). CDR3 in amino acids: CASSPPGALTQYF. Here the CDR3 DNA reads TGTGCCAGCAGCCCCCCTGGAGCCCTGACGCAGTATTTT.

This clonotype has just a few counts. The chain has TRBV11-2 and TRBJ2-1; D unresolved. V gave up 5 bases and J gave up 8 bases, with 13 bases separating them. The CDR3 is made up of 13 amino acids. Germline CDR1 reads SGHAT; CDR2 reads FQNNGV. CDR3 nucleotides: TGTGCCAGCAGCCGCCGGGTTTGGGATGAGCAGTTCTTC. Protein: CASSRRVWDEQFF. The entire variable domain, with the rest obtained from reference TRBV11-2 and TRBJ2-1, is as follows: EAGVAQSPRYKIIEKRQSVAFWCNPISGHATLYWYQQILGQGPKLLIQFQNNGVVDDSQLPKDRFSAERLKGVDSTLKIQPAKLEDSAVYLCASSRRVWDEQFFGPGTRLTVL.

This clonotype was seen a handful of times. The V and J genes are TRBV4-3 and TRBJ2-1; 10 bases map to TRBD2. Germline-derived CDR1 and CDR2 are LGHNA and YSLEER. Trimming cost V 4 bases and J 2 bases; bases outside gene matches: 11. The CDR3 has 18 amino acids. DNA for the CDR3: TGCGCCAGCAGCCCGCGACCTACAGCGGGAGGGCCCTACAATGAGCAGTTCTTC. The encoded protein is CASSPRPTAGGPYNEQFF.

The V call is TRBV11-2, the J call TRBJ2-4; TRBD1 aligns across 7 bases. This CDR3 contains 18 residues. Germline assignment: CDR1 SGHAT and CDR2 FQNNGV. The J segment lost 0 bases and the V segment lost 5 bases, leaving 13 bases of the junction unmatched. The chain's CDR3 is CASSPTPGTALAKNIQYF. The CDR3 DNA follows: TGTGCCAGCAGCCCTACACCCGGGACAGCTCTAGCCAAAAACATTCAGTACTTC.

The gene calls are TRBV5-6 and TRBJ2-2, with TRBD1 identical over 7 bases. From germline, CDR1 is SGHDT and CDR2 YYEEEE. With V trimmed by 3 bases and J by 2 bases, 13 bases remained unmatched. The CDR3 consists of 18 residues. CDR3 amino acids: CASSWRVTGVANTGELFF. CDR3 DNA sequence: TGTGCCAGCAGCTGGAGAGTTACAGGGGTCGCCAACACCGGGGAGCTGTTTTTT.

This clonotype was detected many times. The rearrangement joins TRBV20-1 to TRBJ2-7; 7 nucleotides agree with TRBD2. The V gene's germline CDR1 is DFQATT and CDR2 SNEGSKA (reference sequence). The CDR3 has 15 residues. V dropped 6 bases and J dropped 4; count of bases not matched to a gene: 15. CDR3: CSASPGLVKGYEQYF. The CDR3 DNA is TGCAGTGCCTCCCCTGGACTAGTCAAGGGGTACGAGCAGTACTTC.

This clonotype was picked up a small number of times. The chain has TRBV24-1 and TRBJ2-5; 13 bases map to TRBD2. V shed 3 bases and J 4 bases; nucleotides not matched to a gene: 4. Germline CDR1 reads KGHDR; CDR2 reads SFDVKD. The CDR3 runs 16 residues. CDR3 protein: CATSDTSGGARETQYF. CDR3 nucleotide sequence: TGTGCCACCAGTGATACTAGCGGGGGGGCCCGAGAGACCCAGTACTTC.